This T cell receptor beta chain was sequenced for a study of cytomegalovirus exposure and HLA in healthy donors. As to this clone: Its antigen is undetermined.

The PCR had 60 Vbeta and 13 Jbeta primers. Sequenced by immunoSEQ multiplex PCR; TCRdb stores in-frame clones only, minus some. This sample has under 95,000 clones; approximately 71% occur once, and the top ten carry around 2%. Overall study findings and caveats: The productive fraction for most TCR beta V segments was about 90% or about 30% in an earlier analysis.

The TCR originated in a man aged 35-49 years in good health and CMV-seronegative. Sequenced: PBMCs.

The CDR3 nucleotides are TGTGCCAGCTCACCCCTGGGACAGGGAGGCCACGAGCAGTACTTC. It translates to CASSPLGQGGHEQYF. The genes are TRBV18 and TRBJ2-7, with TRBD1 matching 9 bases. The CDR3 is 15 residues long. CDR1 KGHSH and CDR2 LQKENI come from the germline V gene. The V segment lost 3 bases and the J segment 5 bases; nucleotides outside the gene matches: 8.